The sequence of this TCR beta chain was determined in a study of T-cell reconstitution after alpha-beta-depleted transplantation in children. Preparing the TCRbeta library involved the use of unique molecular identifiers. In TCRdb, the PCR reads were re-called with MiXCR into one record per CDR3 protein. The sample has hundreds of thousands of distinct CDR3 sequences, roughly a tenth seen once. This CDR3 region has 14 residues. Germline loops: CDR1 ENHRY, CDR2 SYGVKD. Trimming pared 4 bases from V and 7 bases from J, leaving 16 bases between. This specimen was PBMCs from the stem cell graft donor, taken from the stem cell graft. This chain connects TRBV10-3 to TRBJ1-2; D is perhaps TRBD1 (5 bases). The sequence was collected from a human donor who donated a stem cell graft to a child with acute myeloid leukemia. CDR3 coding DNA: TGTGCCATCAGTGCGGGACGGGGGACCACTGGCTACACCTTC. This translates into CAISAGRGTTGYTF.